This TCR beta chain was found in a study of blood T cell repertoires in COVID-19. On the study more broadly: COVID-19 samples, acute and convalescent, were from the United States, Italy and Spain.

Clones were sequenced by immunoSEQ multiplex PCR, and TCRdb holds only the in-frame ones, with some missing. The sample records over 100,000 clones, roughly 84% being singletons. The CDR3 has 14 residues. CDR1 MNHNY and CDR2 SVGAGI come from the germline V gene (reference sequence). Trimming left V 3 bases short and J 2 bases short, with 11 bases between. This clonotype was obtained from a middle-aged man with acute or convalescent COVID-19. The sample taken for sequencing was peripheral blood. This chain uses TRBV6-6 with TRBJ2-7, with D unclear. CDR3 bases: TGTGCCAGCAGTTATATTATTCCCCCCTACGAGCAGTACTTC. It is translated as CASSYIIPPYEQYF.